This T cell receptor (beta chain) was documented in a study of T-cell memory formation after mild COVID-19. In the study overall: Across donors, TCR clusters were largely donor specific.

Constant-segment primers and 5'RACE yielded cDNA libraries for TCR alpha and TCR beta, each carrying sample barcodes and UMIs. TCRdb fed the 5' RACE reads into MiXCR, producing one record per CDR3 protein. The table has 250,000 to 350,000 distinct CDR3 sequences, approximately 19% seen once. Study observations and caveats: Several responding clones turned up in pre-infection memory, indicating that cross-reactive memory may have taken part. CD4+ contracting clones were found mainly in CM and EM, and CD8+ ones in EMRA.

As to this clonotype: Its antigen is not identified.

The source is a man aged 18-30 years who had mild COVID-19 (a few samples of this study predate the infection). Cell type and time point are not known. Input material: PBMCs or a T cell subset sorted from them (not recorded which).

CDR3 in amino acids: CASSMSNQPQHF. The CDR3 DNA sequence: TGTGCCAGTAGTATGAGCAATCAGCCCCAGCATTTT. The chain links TRBV19 to TRBJ1-5; D not certain. V lost 3 bases and J lost 1, with 1 base in between. CDR1 and CDR2 (germline): LNHDA, SQIVND (reference sequence). The CDR3 contains 12 residues.